These 27 T cell receptor beta chains originate from one sample sequenced in a study of OX40 agonist ivuxolimab in advanced cancers. Assay used: immunoSEQ multiplex PCR; TCRdb lists only in-frame clones, some missing. The data hold about 46,000 clones, with roughly 90% observed a single time. The source material was CD4+ or CD8+ T cells sorted from blood, sampled in a trial of the OX40 agonist ivuxolimab. Every receptor here comes from an adult with an advanced solid tumor such as melanoma, head and neck, liver or kidney cancer.

This clone was picked up one time. The chain recombines TRBV27 with TRBJ2-2; TRBD1 agrees at 8 bases. The CDR3 consists of 15 residues. The junction had 4 bases not matched to a gene; V was cut back by 3 bases and J by 4 bases. CDR1 and CDR2 (germline): MNHEY, SMNVEV (reference sequence). CDR3 bases: TGTGCCAGCAGTTTCCAGGGGGCGCTCACCGGGGAGCTGTTTTTT. Translated, it gives CASSFQGALTGELFF.

The chain couples TRBV30 to TRBJ2-5, with D perhaps TRBD1 (5 bases). The CDR3 is 16 amino acids. Looked up from germline, CDR1 is GTSNPN and CDR2 is SVGIG (reference sequence). V dropped 2 bases and J dropped 5 bases, with 21 bases sitting between them. The CDR3 sequence: CAWSQQGLRMWETQYF. Written as DNA, the CDR3 is TGTGCCTGGAGTCAGCAGGGTCTGAGGATGTGGGAGACCCAGTACTTC.

Relative to its sample, this clone is medium-sized. The chain couples TRBV19 to TRBJ2-1; TRBD2 aligns across 9 bases. Per the germline V gene, CDR1 is LNHDA and CDR2 is SQIVND (reference sequence). CDR3 size: 13 residues. With V trimmed by 3 bases and J by 15 bases, 9 bases remained unmatched. This CDR3 reads CASSIYSGSDRFF. The DNA for the CDR3 is TGTGCCAGTAGTATTTATAGCGGGAGTGATAGGTTCTTC.

The chain has TRBV2 and TRBJ2-3; 9 positions agree with TRBD2. CDR1 SNHLY and CDR2 FYNNEI come from the germline V gene. The ends lost 5 bases at V and 0 bases at J; junction bases unmatched: 6. There are 16 residues in the CDR3. The CDR3 protein is CASSTRLAESTDTQYF. In DNA form, the CDR3 reads TGTGCCAGCAGTACAAGACTAGCGGAGAGCACAGATACGCAGTATTTT.

The chain has TRBV7-2 and TRBJ2-6; no clear D gene. This CDR3 is built from 17 residues. The germline V and J ends were trimmed by 4 bases and 1 base, with 14 bases remaining between them. The germline CDR1 and CDR2 sequences are SGHTA and FQGNSA. This CDR3 is CASSYGRLQSGANVLTF. DNA of the CDR3: TGTGCCAGCAGCTATGGCAGGTTGCAATCTGGGGCCAACGTCCTGACTTTC.

The chain couples TRBV10-3 to TRBJ1-1; D uncertain. The CDR3 runs to 13 residues. Germline values: CDR1 ENHRY, CDR2 SYGVKD. Trimming cost V 7 bases and J 0 bases, with 9 bases left between them. The CDR3 spells CAINAGMNTEAFF. Here the CDR3 DNA reads TGTGCCATCAATGCGGGGATGAACACTGAAGCTTTCTTT.

The gene calls are TRBV18 and TRBJ2-1; D gene ambiguous. Germline lookup yields CDR1 KGHSH and CDR2 LQKENI. The CDR3 consists of 14 residues. The V gene lost 6 bases and the J gene lost 3 bases, with 12 bases spanning the gap. The CDR3 DNA reads as TGTGCCAGCTCGCCCGGTCGTGGCTACAATGAGCAGTTCTTC. This encodes CASSPGRGYNEQFF.

The genes are TRBV4-2 and TRBJ2-7, with TRBD2 matching over 10 bases. The CDR3 is made up of 15 amino acids. Germline V CDR1 and CDR2: LGHNA, YNFKEQ. V was clipped by 0 bases and J by 7 bases; unmatched bases: 6. This CDR3 is CASSQEASGSWEQYF. CDR3 sequence (DNA): TGTGCCAGCAGCCAAGAGGCTAGCGGGAGTTGGGAGCAGTACTTC.

J is TRBJ1-1 and V is TRBV7-9; D remains unclear. Between the trimmed V and J ends, which lost 7 bases and 7 bases, there was a span of 19 bases. The CDR3 spans 14 residues. The germline CDR1 and CDR2 sequences are SEHNR and FQNEAQ (reference sequence). CDR3 loop: CASTPPPRTDEAFF. In DNA, the CDR3 is TGTGCCAGCACCCCCCCACCCAGGACGGATGAAGCTTTCTTT.

This clone was observed once. The chain links TRBV7-9 to TRBJ1-1, with D possibly TRBD1 on 5 matching bases. Germline loops: CDR1 SEHNR, CDR2 FQNEAQ (reference sequence). The CDR3 sequence is 14 residues long. V shed 1 base and J shed 1 base, with 7 bases lying between them. This CDR3 is CASSLVGQNTEAFF. The CDR3 DNA reads as TGTGCCAGCAGCTTAGTGGGGCAGAACACTGAAGCTTTCTTT.

The chain is built from TRBV5-6 and TRBJ1-2, with D perhaps matching TRBD1 (5 bases). Per the germline V gene, CDR1 is SGHDT and CDR2 is YYEEEE. V was pared by 4 bases and J by 5 bases, with 24 bases between. CDR3 size: 17 residues. DNA of the CDR3: TGTGCCAGCAGCCGTTTCCTACAGGACTCTTCGGAGTATGGCTACACCTTC. This translates into CASSRFLQDSSEYGYTF.

The rearrangement links TRBV5-1 to TRBJ2-1; D not resolved. V was trimmed by 0 bases and J by 4 bases, leaving 5 bases between them. CDR1 is SGHRS and CDR2 is YFSETQ in the germline V gene. The CDR3 runs to 13 residues. The CDR3 DNA follows: TGCGCCAGCAGCTTGGCACGGTACAATGAGCAGTTCTTC. It is translated as CASSLARYNEQFF.

The chain has TRBV4-1 and TRBJ2-1, with D possibly being TRBD2 (6 bases). The V end was cut by 1 base, the J end by 5 bases, with 12 bases between. The CDR3 contains 15 residues. Germline CDR1 reads MGHRA; CDR2 reads YSYEKL. The CDR3 bases are TGCGCCAGCAGCCAAGGGGGACTTGGGGACAATGAGCAGTTCTTC. Its translation: CASSQGGLGDNEQFF.

The V gene is TRBV19, the J gene TRBJ2-7; the D gene is possibly TRBD1 (6 bases). Per the germline V gene, CDR1 is LNHDA and CDR2 is SQIVND (reference sequence). There are 15 residues in the CDR3. Trimming took 4 bases from V and 4 from J, leaving 17 bases between them. CDR3 region: CASSRYQGTKYEQYF. In nucleotides, the CDR3 is TGTGCCAGTAGTAGGTATCAGGGGACAAAGTACGAGCAGTACTTC.

In its sample, this clone was seen once. This chain links TRBV28 with TRBJ1-1; 9 nucleotides agree with TRBD1. Trimming removed 3 bases from V and 3 bases from J; junction bases left unmatched: 8. The germline gives CDR1 MDHEN, CDR2 SYDVKM. This CDR3 region has 16 residues. CDR3 coding DNA: TGTGCCAGCAGTTTCCGGACAGGGGCGCAAGACACTGAAGCTTTCTTT. The encoded protein is CASSFRTGAQDTEAFF.

The chain is built from TRBV29-1 and TRBJ2-1; 10 nucleotides match TRBD1. Per the germline V gene, CDR1 is SQVTM and CDR2 is ANQGSEA. Losses at the gene ends were 0 bases for V and 4 bases for J; bases not matched to a gene: 6. CDR3 length: 16 amino acids. The CDR3 protein is CSVEDRDRGYYNEQFF. CDR3 nucleotides: TGCAGCGTTGAAGATCGGGACAGGGGATATTACAATGAGCAGTTCTTC.

This clone was picked up a small number of times. The chain employs TRBV19 and TRBJ2-7, with D perhaps given as TRBD1 or TRBD2 (6 bases each). The V end lost 3 bases, the J end lost 4 bases, and 13 bases lay between the germline ends. The CDR3 has 14 amino acids. Germline loops: CDR1 LNHDA, CDR2 SQIVND (reference sequence). CDR3 residues: CASSMYGGSYEQYF. In DNA form, the CDR3 reads TGTGCCAGTAGTATGTACGGGGGCTCTTACGAGCAGTACTTC.

The chain carries TRBV19 and TRBJ2-2; D remains ambiguous. Germline V gene sequence: CDR1 LNHDA, CDR2 SQIVND (reference sequence). The CDR3 covers 13 residues. Trimming removed 7 bases from V and 6 bases from J, with 12 bases in between. The CDR3 region has the DNA TGTGCCAGTACCTATCCCTACTCCGGGGAGCTGTTTTTT. Translated, it gives CASTYPYSGELFF.

In this sample, this clone turned up a few times. J is TRBJ2-7 and V is TRBV5-4, with D possibly TRBD1 on 6 matching bases. Germline loops: CDR1 SGHNT, CDR2 YYREEE (reference sequence). CDR3 size: 15 residues. V lost 5 bases to trimming and J lost 2 bases, with 17 bases between them. CDR3 sequence reads: CASSRNRDGAYEQYV. CDR3 sequence (DNA): TGTGCCAGCAGTCGGAACAGGGACGGTGCCTACGAGCAGTACGTC.

The chain links TRBV7-3 to TRBJ2-1; the match to TRBD2 covers 11 bases. Germline loops: CDR1 SGHTA, CDR2 FQGTGA. CDR3 length: 12 amino acids. The J segment lost 14 bases and the V segment lost 4 bases, leaving 4 bases of the junction unmatched. DNA for the CDR3: TGTGCCAGCAGCTATAGCGGGGGGGCCGAGTTCTTC. It translates to CASSYSGGAEFF.

J is TRBJ2-7 and V is TRBV6-1; D unresolved. The length of the CDR3 is 12 residues. V was shortened by 1 base and J by 3 bases, with 4 bases between the two germline ends. Germline V gene lookup returns CDR1 MNHNS and CDR2 SASEGT. In DNA form, the CDR3 reads TGTGCCAGCAGTGAAGGTTACTACGAGCAGTACGTC. Translated, it gives CASSEGYYEQYV.

The chain joins TRBV9 to TRBJ2-1; 7 bases agree with TRBD2. CDR3 length: 16 residues. V shed 3 bases, J shed 8 bases, and the junction held 14 bases outside the gene matches. Germline lookup yields CDR1 SGDLS and CDR2 YYNGEE. Here the CDR3 DNA reads TGTGCCAGCAGCGGCCGTGAGGCGGGAGTTTTGGATGAGCAGTTCTTC. Amino acids: CASSGREAGVLDEQFF.

The chain is built from TRBV7-8 and TRBJ2-3, with D hard to call. The germline V gene encodes CDR1 SGHVS and CDR2 FQNEAQ. This CDR3 comprises 13 residues. V shed 4 bases and J shed 6 bases, with 11 bases lying between them. The CDR3: CASSSPSWDTQYF. CDR3 bases: TGTGCCAGCAGCTCACCTTCGTGGGATACGCAGTATTTT.

This clone was counted between two and nine times. The chain joins TRBV11-2 to TRBJ2-7; D might be TRBD2 (7 bases). The germline V and J ends were trimmed by 5 bases and 0 bases, with 17 bases remaining between them. The length of the CDR3 is 16 residues. Germline loops: CDR1 SGHAT, CDR2 FQNNGV. The CDR3 loop reads CASSRERGGSSYEQYV. CDR3 bases: TGTGCCAGCAGCCGTGAGAGGGGGGGGAGCTCCTACGAGCAGTACGTC.

V gene TRBV25-1 combines with J gene TRBJ2-7; perhaps D is TRBD1 or TRBD2 (6 bases each). The CDR3 loop spans 14 amino acids. Trimming pared 8 bases from V and 3 bases from J, leaving 17 bases between. CDR1 MGHDK and CDR2 SYGVNS come from the germline V gene. CDR3 in amino acids: CASAAGQSCYEQYV. Written as DNA, the CDR3 is TGTGCCAGCGCTGCGGGACAATCATGCTACGAGCAGTACGTC.

The chain has TRBV7-2 and TRBJ2-1; D is unclear. The length of the CDR3 is 14 residues. V lost 1 base to trimming and J lost 12 bases, with 16 bases between them. Per germline, CDR1 SGHTA and CDR2 FQGNSA. The CDR3: CASSLVKGSVRQFF. The DNA for the CDR3 is TGTGCCAGCAGCTTAGTGAAGGGATCGGTTCGGCAGTTCTTC.

The chain recombines TRBV9 with TRBJ2-7, with 11 bases that match TRBD2. V shed 1 base and J 5 bases; nucleotides not matched to a gene: 8. Germline CDR1 SGDLS, CDR2 YYNGEE. This CDR3 is built from 16 residues. The CDR3 spells CASSVLAGGVPNEQYF. The DNA of the CDR3 is TGTGCCAGCAGCGTACTAGCGGGAGGTGTGCCGAACGAGCAGTACTTC.